This T cell receptor beta chain was found in a study of cytomegalovirus exposure and HLA in healthy donors. Study details: Unique TCRs numbering roughly 85 million, obtained from HLA-typed donors, made up an early data release.

This clone appeared a few times. The target antigen is unknown. Study outcomes and limitations: Generally TCR sequences proved uncommon, though certain public TCRs appeared in numerous donors.

In the PCR, 60 Vbeta and 13 Jbeta primers were used. Repertoires were generated with immunoSEQ multiplex PCR, while TCRdb's copy carries only in-frame clones and drops some. Of under 150,000 clones detected, 82% appear once; the ten largest clones hold around 2.4%. This clonotype was sampled from a male donor in good health and CMV-seronegative. The sequenced sample was PBMCs.

Here the CDR3 DNA reads TGCAGCGGGGGGCAATACAGTGGGACGGAGCAGTTCTTC. Translating it yields CSGGQYSGTEQFF. The rearrangement joins TRBV29-1 to TRBJ2-1, with D perhaps matching TRBD1 (6 bases). Germline CDR1 and CDR2: SQVTM and ANQGSEA. The germline V and J ends were trimmed by 7 bases and 10 bases, with 20 bases remaining between them. The CDR3 is 13 amino acids.